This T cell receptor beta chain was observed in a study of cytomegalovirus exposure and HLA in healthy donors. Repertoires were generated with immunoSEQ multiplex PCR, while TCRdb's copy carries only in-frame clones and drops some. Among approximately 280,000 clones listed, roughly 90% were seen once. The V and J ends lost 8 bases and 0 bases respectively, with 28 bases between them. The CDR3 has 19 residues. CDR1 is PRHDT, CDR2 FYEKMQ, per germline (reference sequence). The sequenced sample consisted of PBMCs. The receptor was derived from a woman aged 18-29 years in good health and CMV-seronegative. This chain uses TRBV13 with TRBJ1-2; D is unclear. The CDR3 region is CASRDGGPTTKIPNYGYTF. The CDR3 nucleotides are TGTGCCAGCCGAGATGGCGGGCCGACGACAAAAATACCTAACTATGGCTACACCTTC.